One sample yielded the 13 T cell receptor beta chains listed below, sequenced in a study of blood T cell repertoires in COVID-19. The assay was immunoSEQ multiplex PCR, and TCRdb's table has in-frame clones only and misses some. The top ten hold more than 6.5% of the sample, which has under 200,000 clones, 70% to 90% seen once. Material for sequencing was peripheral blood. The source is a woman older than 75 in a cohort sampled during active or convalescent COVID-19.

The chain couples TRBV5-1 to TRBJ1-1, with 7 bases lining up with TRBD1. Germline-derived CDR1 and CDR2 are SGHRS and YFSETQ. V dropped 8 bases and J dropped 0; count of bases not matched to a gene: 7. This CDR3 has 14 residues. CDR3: CASRDRSMNTEAFF. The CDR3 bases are TGCGCCAGTCGGGACAGAAGCATGAACACTGAAGCTTTCTTT.

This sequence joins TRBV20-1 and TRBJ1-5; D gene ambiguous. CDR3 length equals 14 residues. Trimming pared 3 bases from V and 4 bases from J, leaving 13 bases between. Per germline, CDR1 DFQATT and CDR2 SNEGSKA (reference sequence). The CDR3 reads CSASPPLANQPQHF. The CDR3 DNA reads TGCAGTGCTAGTCCCCCGTTAGCGAATCAGCCCCAGCATTTT.

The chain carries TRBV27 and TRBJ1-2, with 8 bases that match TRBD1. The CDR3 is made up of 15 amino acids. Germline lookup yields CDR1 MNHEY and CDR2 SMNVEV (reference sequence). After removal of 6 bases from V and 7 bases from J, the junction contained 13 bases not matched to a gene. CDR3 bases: TGTGCCAGCAGCCAAACCGGACAGGGTGGGGGTGGCTACACCTTC. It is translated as CASSQTGQGGGGYTF.

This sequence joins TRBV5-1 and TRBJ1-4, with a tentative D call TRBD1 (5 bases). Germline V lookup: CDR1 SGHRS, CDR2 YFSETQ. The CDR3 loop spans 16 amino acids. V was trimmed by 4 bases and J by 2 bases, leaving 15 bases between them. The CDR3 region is CASSIPEGATNEKLFF. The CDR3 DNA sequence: TGCGCCAGCAGCATACCCGAAGGGGCTACTAATGAAAAACTGTTTTTT.

The CDR3 region has the DNA TGTGCCAGTCACCGGGAATTCTATGGCTACACCTTC. Amino acid sequence: CASHREFYGYTF. The rearrangement links TRBV28 to TRBJ1-2; D remains unclear. The CDR3 has 12 residues. Germline V CDR1 and CDR2: MDHEN, SYDVKM. Trimming left V 9 bases short and J 4 bases short, with 12 bases between.

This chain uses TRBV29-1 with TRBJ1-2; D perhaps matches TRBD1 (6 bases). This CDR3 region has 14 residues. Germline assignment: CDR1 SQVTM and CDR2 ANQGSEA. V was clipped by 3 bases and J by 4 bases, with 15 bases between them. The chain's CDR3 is CSVDGGGPPYGYTF. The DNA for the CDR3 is TGCAGCGTTGACGGGGGGGGGCCTCCCTATGGCTACACCTTC.

CDR3 in DNA: TGCGCCAGCAGATTGGCGGGAGGATCCTACGAGCAGTACGTC. It translates to CASRLAGGSYEQYV. V and J are TRBV5-1 and TRBJ2-7; 8 bases match TRBD2. Germline V CDR1 and CDR2: SGHRS, YFSETQ. The CDR3 extends over 14 amino acids.

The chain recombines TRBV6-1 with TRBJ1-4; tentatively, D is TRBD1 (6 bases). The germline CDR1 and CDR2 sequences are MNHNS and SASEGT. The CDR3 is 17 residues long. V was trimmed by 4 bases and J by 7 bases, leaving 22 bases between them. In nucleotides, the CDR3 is TGTGCCAGCAGTGTTCCGGGGGGGGCTCGTTCGGGTGAAAAACTGTTTTTT. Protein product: CASSVPGGARSGEKLFF.

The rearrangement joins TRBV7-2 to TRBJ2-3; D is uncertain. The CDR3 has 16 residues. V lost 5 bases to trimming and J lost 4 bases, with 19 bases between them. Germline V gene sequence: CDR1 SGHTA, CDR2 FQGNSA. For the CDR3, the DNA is TGTGCCAGCAGCGCCAGGCCCGGTGGGCTGCCAGATACGCAGTATTTT. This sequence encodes CASSARPGGLPDTQYF. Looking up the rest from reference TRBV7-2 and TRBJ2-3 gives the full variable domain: GAGVSQSPSNKVTEKGKDVELRCDPISGHTALYWYRQSLGQGLEFLIYFQGNSAPDKSGLPSDRFSAERTGGSVSTLTIQRTQQEDSAVYLCASSARPGGLPDTQYFGPGTRLTVL.

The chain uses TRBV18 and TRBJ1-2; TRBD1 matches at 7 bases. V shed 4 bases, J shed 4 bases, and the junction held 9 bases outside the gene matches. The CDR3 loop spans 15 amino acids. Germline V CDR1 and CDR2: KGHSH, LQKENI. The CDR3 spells CASSLYGQVRYGYTF. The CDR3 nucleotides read TGTGCCAGCTCACTATACGGACAGGTCCGCTATGGCTACACCTTC.

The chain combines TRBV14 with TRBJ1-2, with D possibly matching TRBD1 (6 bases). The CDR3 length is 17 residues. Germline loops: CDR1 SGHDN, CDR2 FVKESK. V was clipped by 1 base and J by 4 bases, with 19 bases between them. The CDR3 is CASSQVPLTRGTYGYTF. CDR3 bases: TGTGCCAGCAGCCAAGTACCCCTAACCAGGGGTACCTATGGCTACACCTTC. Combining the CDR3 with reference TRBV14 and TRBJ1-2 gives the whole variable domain EAGVTQFPSHSVIEKGQTVTLRCDPISGHDNLYWYRRVMGKEIKFLLHFVKESKQDESGMPNNRFLAERTGGTYSTLKVQPAELEDSGVYFCASSQVPLTRGTYGYTFGSGTRLTVV.

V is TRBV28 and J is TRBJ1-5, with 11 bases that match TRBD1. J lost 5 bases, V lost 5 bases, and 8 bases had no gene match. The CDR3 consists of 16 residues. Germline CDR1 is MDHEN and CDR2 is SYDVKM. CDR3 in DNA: TGTGCCAGCAGTCTATACGGGACAGGGGGAGATCAGCCCCAGCATTTT. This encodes CASSLYGTGGDQPQHF.

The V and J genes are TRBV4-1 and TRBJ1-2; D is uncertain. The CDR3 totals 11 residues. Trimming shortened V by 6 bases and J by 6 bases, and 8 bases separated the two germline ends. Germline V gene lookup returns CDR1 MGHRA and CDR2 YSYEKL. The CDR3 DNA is TGCGCCAGCAGTCACAAACATGGCTACACCTTC. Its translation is CASSHKHGYTF.